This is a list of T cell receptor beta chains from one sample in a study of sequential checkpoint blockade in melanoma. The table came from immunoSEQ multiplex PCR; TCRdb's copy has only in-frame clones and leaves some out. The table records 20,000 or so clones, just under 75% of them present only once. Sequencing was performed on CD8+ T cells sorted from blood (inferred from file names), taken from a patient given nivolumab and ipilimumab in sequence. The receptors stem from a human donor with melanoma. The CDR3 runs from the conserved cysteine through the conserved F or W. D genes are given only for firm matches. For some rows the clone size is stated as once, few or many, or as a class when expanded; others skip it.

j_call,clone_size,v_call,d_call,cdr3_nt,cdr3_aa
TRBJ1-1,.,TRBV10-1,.,TGCGCCAGCATGGGACACCCGAACACTGAAGCTTTCTTT,CASMGHPNTEAFF
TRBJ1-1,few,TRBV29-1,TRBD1,TGCAGCGTTCTATCTGGACAGGCGAACACTGAAGCTTTCTTT,CSVLSGQANTEAFF
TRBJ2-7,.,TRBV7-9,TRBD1,TGTGCCAGCAGCTCCGACAGGGGAATCCCCTACGAGCAGTACTTC,CASSSDRGIPYEQYF
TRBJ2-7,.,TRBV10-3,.,TGTGCCATCAGTGAGTCTGTCGGGTCCTCCTACGAGCAGTACTTC,CAISESVGSSYEQYF
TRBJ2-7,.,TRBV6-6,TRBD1,TGTGCCAGCGGAACGGACAGGGGCTACGAGCAGTACTTC,CASGTDRGYEQYF
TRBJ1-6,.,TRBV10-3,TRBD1,TGTGCCATCAAACCGGGACAGGGAATCGTTAATAATTCACCCCTCCACTTT,CAIKPGQGIVNNSPLHF
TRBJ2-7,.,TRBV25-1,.,TGTGCCAGCAGTGAATATGAGGACGGGGGCTACGAGCAGTACTTC,CASSEYEDGGYEQYF
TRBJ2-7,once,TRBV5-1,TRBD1,TGCGCCAGCAGCATAGACAGGGACTACGAGCAGTACTTC,CASSIDRDYEQYF
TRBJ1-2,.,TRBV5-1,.,TGCGCCAGCAGCTACGACAGCTATGGCTACACCTTC,CASSYDSYGYTF
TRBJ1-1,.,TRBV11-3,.,TGTGCCAGCAGCTTAAGATGGGGGGACACTGAAGCTTTCTTT,CASSLRWGDTEAFF
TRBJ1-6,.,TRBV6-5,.,TGTGCCAGCAGCCCCGCAGCGGAATCGGCACCCCTCCACTTT,CASSPAAESAPLHF
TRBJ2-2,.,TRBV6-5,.,TGTGCCAGCATGGGGGGGCCCACCGGGGAGCTGTTTTTT,CASMGGPTGELFF
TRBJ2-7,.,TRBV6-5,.,TGTGCCAGCATTGGCGGATTCTACGAGCAGTACTTC,CASIGGFYEQYF
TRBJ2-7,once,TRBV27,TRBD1,TGTGCCAGCAGTTCGGGACAGGGAGGTTCCTACGAGCAGTACTTC,CASSSGQGGSYEQYF
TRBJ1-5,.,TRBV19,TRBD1,TGTGCCAGTAGTATTGAGCAGGGGGTGAATCAGCCCCAGCATTTT,CASSIEQGVNQPQHF
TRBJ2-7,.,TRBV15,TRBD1,TGTGCCACCAGCACAAGGACAGGGAATGAGCAGTACTTC,CATSTRTGNEQYF
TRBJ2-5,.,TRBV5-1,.,TGCGCCAGCAGCGCGTGGACAGGAGGGCAAGAGACCCAGTACTTC,CASSAWTGGQETQYF
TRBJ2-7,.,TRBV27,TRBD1,TGTGCCAGCAGCATAACAGGGGGCTACGAGCAGTACTTC,CASSITGGYEQYF
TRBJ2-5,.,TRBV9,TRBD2,TGTGCCAGCAGTTCTAGCGGGGGGGCATTAGAGACCCAGTACTTC,CASSSSGGALETQYF
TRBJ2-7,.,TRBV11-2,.,TGTGCCAGCAGCTTAGCCCAGGCAACCTCCTACGAGCAGTACTTC,CASSLAQATSYEQYF
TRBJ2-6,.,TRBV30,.,TGTGCCTGGAATATCGTAGTCTCTGGGGCCAACGTCCTGACTTTC,CAWNIVVSGANVLTF
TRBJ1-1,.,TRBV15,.,TGTGCCACCAGCAGCCAGGGCGACACTGAAGCTTTCTTT,CATSSQGDTEAFF
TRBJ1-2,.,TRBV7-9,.,TGTGCCAGCAGTACAGTCTCCGACTACACCTTC,CASSTVSDYTF
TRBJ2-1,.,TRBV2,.,TGTGCCAGAGATCCTAGTACACGAGAGCAGTTCTTC,CARDPSTREQFF
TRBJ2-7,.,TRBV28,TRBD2,TGTGCCAGCAGTTTTGAACAGGGGAGTAGCGGGAGCTACGAGCAGTACTTC,CASSFEQGSSGSYEQYF
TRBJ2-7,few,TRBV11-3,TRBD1,TGTGCCAGCAGCGTAGGACAGGGAAGCGAGCAGTACTTC,CASSVGQGSEQYF
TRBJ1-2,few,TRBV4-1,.,TGCGCCAGCAGCCAAATTCGGGCTAACTATGGCTACACCTTC,CASSQIRANYGYTF
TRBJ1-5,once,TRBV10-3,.,TGTGCCATCAGTGAGTCGGGAGTCGTCAATAGCAATCAGCCCCAGCATTTT,CAISESGVVNSNQPQHF
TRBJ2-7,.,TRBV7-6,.,TGTGCCAGCAGCATAGGTACCGGGACAATCTACGAGCAGTACTTC,CASSIGTGTIYEQYF
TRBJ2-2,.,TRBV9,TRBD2,TGTGCCAGCAGCTCCCGATCTAGCGGGGGGGCCCACACCGGGGAGCTGTTTTTT,CASSSRSSGGAHTGELFF
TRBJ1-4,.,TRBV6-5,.,TGTGCCAGCGGGCAGGCCAATGAAAAACTGTTTTTT,CASGQANEKLFF
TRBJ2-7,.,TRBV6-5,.,TGTGCCAGCAGTTACTCGGGAACAGGTTCCTACGAGCAGTACTTC,CASSYSGTGSYEQYF
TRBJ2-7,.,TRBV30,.,TGTGCCTGCGCTAGCGACAGTTGGAACGAGCAGTACTTC,CACASDSWNEQYF
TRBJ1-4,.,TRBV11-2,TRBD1,TGTGCCAGCAGCCCCACCGACCGGGACAGGGGAAAACTGTTTTTT,CASSPTDRDRGKLFF
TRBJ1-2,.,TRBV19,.,TGTGCCAGTAGTCCCACGTGGAGTTCTGGCTACACCTTC,CASSPTWSSGYTF
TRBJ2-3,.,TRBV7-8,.,TGTGCCAGCAGGCTCACACTAGCAGATACGCAGTATTTT,CASRLTLADTQYF